This passage covers 13 T cell receptor beta chains from one sample sequenced in a study of monozygotic twins with inflammatory bowel disease. Reanalyzing the 5' RACE reads, TCRdb keeps one entry per CDR3 protein, without DNA. This repertoire includes 200,000 to 250,000 distinct CDR3 sequences. Sequencing was done on a sample of blood. All receptors derive from a human donor with ulcerative colitis or Crohn's disease, or a healthy co-twin of an affected twin (not recorded which).

The chain uses TRBV7-2 and TRBJ2-7; no DNA is available, so the TRBD1 call from TCRdb remains unchecked. Germline V gene lookup returns CDR1 SGHTA and CDR2 FQGNSA. CDR3 length equals 15 residues. The CDR3 protein is CASSLSGRGAYEQYF.

This CDR3 reads CASSLLGSAGYTF. The genes are TRBV3-1 and TRBJ1-2. The CDR3 is made up of 13 amino acids. Germline CDR1 and CDR2: LGHDT and YNNKEL (reference sequence).

The chain recombines TRBV6-5 with TRBJ2-7. The CDR3 is 11 residues long. Germline V gene lookup returns CDR1 MNHEY and CDR2 SVGAGI. The chain's CDR3 is CASRILYEQYF.

This chain joins TRBV6-6 and TRBJ2-1; there is no DNA to check the TCRdb D call of TRBD2. This CDR3 region has 13 residues. Per the germline V gene, CDR1 is MNHNY and CDR2 is SVGAGI (reference sequence). The CDR3 reads CASRSGTVNEQFF.

V is TRBV5-1 and J is TRBJ2-3; TCRdb's D gene call, TRBD1, goes unchecked for lack of DNA. The CDR3 loop spans 16 amino acids. Per germline, CDR1 SGHRS and CDR2 YFSETQ. CDR3 residues: CASSLTPGSQSDTQYF.

This chain links TRBV20-1 with TRBJ1-4; TCRdb calls TRBD1, which cannot be checked without DNA. The CDR3 totals 14 residues. Germline assignment: CDR1 DFQATT and CDR2 SNEGSKA (reference sequence). CDR3 in amino acids: CSAATGVTNEKLFF.

The genes are TRBV3-1 and TRBJ1-1; TCRdb's D call, TRBD1, is unchecked because there is no DNA. This CDR3 has 15 residues. Germline lookup yields CDR1 LGHDT and CDR2 YNNKEL (reference sequence). CDR3 sequence reads: CASSQRGTGNTEAFF.

The chain combines TRBV20-1 with TRBJ2-3; the D gene TCRdb calls, TRBD1, cannot be checked with no DNA. Germline CDR1 reads DFQATT; CDR2 reads SNEGSKA (reference sequence). This CDR3 has 11 residues. The CDR3 loop is CGTGQTDTQYF.

The CDR3 sequence is CASSPTGQGRTEAFF. V gene TRBV18 combines with J gene TRBJ1-1; TCRdb's D gene call, TRBD1, goes unchecked for lack of DNA. The CDR3 contains 15 residues. CDR1 is KGHSH, CDR2 LQKENI, per germline.

The chain combines TRBV6-1 with TRBJ1-6; TCRdb designates TRBD1, a call that cannot be tested without DNA. The germline CDR1 and CDR2 sequences are MNHNS and SASEGT. This CDR3 comprises 17 residues. The CDR3 protein is CASTPPELDRGDSPLHF.

The rearrangement links TRBV12-3 or TRBV12-4 to TRBJ1-5; checking the TCRdb D call of TRBD1 is not possible without DNA. This CDR3 has 15 amino acids. CDR3 in amino acids: CASSRGQGAVQPQHF.

The V and J genes are TRBV10-3 and TRBJ2-3; as DNA is missing, the TRBD2 call by TCRdb cannot be tested. Germline V gene sequence: CDR1 ENHRY, CDR2 SYGVKD. The CDR3 totals 13 residues. CDR3 protein: CAISQRETDTQYF.

This rearrangement joins TRBV12-3 or TRBV12-4 to TRBJ1-1; TCRdb's D call of TRBD1 is untestable without DNA. The CDR3 is 16 amino acids. The CDR3 region is CASSLGTGTLGTEAFF.